The 21 T cell receptor beta chains listed next were all sequenced from one sample in a study of shared clonotypes between healthy human individuals. Naive CD8 isolation took CD45RO-negative cells positively selected for CCR7 and excluded terminally differentiated effector memory CD45RA+ cells. Profiling relied on immunoSEQ multiplex PCR, and the TCRdb table lists in-frame clones only, not all of them. The sample carries 2 million or so clones, about 95% recorded once. What was sequenced was naive CD8+ T cells sorted from blood. The receptors here all came from a man younger than 35 in good health.

The chain uses TRBV19 and TRBJ1-1; 7 bases align to TRBD1. The CDR3 is 16 residues long. Germline CDR1 and CDR2: LNHDA and SQIVND (reference sequence). The ends lost 6 bases at V and 1 base at J; junction bases unmatched: 11. The CDR3 region has the DNA TGTGCCAGTAGCTTAGGATCACAGGGGCCGAACACTGAAGCTTTCTTT. As protein: CASSLGSQGPNTEAFF.

This chain joins TRBV10-1 and TRBJ2-2; D remains ambiguous. The germline gives CDR1 WNHNN, CDR2 SYGVQD (reference sequence). The V and J ends lost 4 bases and 1 base respectively, with 7 bases between them. The CDR3 is 14 residues long. The CDR3 nucleotides are TGCGCCAGCAGTGTCACGGAGAACACCGGGGAGCTGTTTTTT. Encoded protein: CASSVTENTGELFF.

The count of this clone is one. The V and J genes are TRBV4-3 and TRBJ2-6; a possible D gene is TRBD2 (5 bases). V lost 0 bases and J 0 bases, leaving 9 bases between the germline ends. Germline CDR1 is LGHNA and CDR2 is YSLEER. CDR3 length: 17 amino acids. CDR3 residues: CASSQDLEVSGANVLTF. CDR3 DNA: TGCGCCAGCAGCCAAGATTTGGAGGTCTCTGGGGCCAACGTCCTGACTTTC.

The chain couples TRBV30 to TRBJ2-7; no clear D gene. The V end lost 0 bases, the J end lost 3 bases, and 9 bases lay between the germline ends. In germline, CDR1 is GTSNPN, CDR2 SVGIG (reference sequence). This CDR3 is built from 13 residues. CDR3 DNA sequence: TGTGCCTGGAGTGTCGGCAGTTACTACGAGCAGTACTTC. Encoded protein: CAWSVGSYYEQYF. The complete variable domain, with remaining parts taken from reference TRBV30 and TRBJ2-7, reads SQTIHQWPATLVQPVGSPLSLECTVEGTSNPNLYWYRQAAGRGLQLLFYSVGIGQISSEVPQNLSASRPQDRQFILSSKKLLLSDSGFYLCAWSVGSYYEQYFGPGTRLTVT.

In its sample, this clone was seen once. This sequence joins TRBV13 and TRBJ2-3; the match to TRBD2 covers 10 bases. CDR1 is PRHDT and CDR2 is FYEKMQ in the germline V gene (reference sequence). J lost 2 bases, V lost 0 bases, and 8 bases had no gene match. The CDR3 length is 18 residues. CDR3 bases: TGTGCCAGCAGCTTAGGCCCCGGGACTAGCGCCTTCACAGATACGCAGTATTTT. This gives the protein CASSLGPGTSAFTDTQYF. Full variable domain (outside the CDR3, taken from reference TRBV13 and TRBJ2-3): AAGVIQSPRHLIKEKRETATLKCYPIPRHDTVYWYQQGPGQDPQFLISFYEKMQSDKGSIPDRFSAQQFSDYHSELNMSSLELGDSALYFCASSLGPGTSAFTDTQYFGPGTRLTVL.

On this clone: Other DNA variants within this sample encode the same CDR3. V and J are TRBV9 and TRBJ2-5; D ambiguous. The germline gives CDR1 SGDLS, CDR2 YYNGEE. The V end was cut by 4 bases, the J end by 4 bases, with 5 bases between. The CDR3 has 11 amino acids. The CDR3 sequence: CASSTGETQYF. DNA of the CDR3: TGTGCCAGCAGCACGGGAGAGACCCAGTACTTC.

Of note for this clone: Other nucleotide sequences in the sample specify the same CDR3. The chain is built from TRBV6-5 and TRBJ2-2; D not resolved. CDR3 length: 14 residues. CDR1 and CDR2 from the germline V gene are MNHEY and SVGAGI. Trimming pared 0 bases from V and 3 bases from J, leaving 5 bases between. This chain's CDR3 is CASSYSDDTGELFF. CDR3 coding DNA: TGTGCCAGCAGTTACTCAGACGACACCGGGGAGCTGTTTTTT.

The chain joins TRBV30 to TRBJ2-5, with a possible D match to TRBD1 (6 bases). V was shortened by 0 bases and J by 5 bases, with 16 bases between the two germline ends. CDR3 size: 15 residues. Germline CDR1 reads GTSNPN; CDR2 reads SVGIG (reference sequence). The CDR3 loop is CAWSVRGQGWETQYF. The CDR3 nucleotides are TGTGCCTGGAGTGTACGAGGGCAGGGGTGGGAGACCCAGTACTTC. The whole variable domain, filled in from reference TRBV30 and TRBJ2-5, reads SQTIHQWPATLVQPVGSPLSLECTVEGTSNPNLYWYRQAAGRGLQLLFYSVGIGQISSEVPQNLSASRPQDRQFILSSKKLLLSDSGFYLCAWSVRGQGWETQYFGPGTRLLVL.

This rearrangement joins TRBV4-3 to TRBJ2-1, with D hard to call. This CDR3 region has 14 residues. Germline CDR1 and CDR2: LGHNA and YSLEER. V lost 4 bases to trimming and J lost 8 bases, with 15 bases between them. Written as DNA, the CDR3 is TGCGCCAGCAGCCCGGCCCCCTACGTTGATGAGCAGTTCTTC. Amino acids: CASSPAPYVDEQFF.

Worth noting for this clone: Different DNA sequences within this sample yield the same CDR3. CDR3 amino acids: CASRVGTGELFF. The DNA of the CDR3 is TGTGCCAGCAGGGTAGGGACCGGGGAGCTGTTTTTT. The J gene is TRBJ2-2, the V gene TRBV27, with unresolved D. The CDR3 runs 12 residues. The germline V gene has CDR1 MNHEY and CDR2 SMNVEV (reference sequence). Between the trimmed V and J ends, which lost 6 bases and 5 bases, there was a span of 7 bases.

The chain uses TRBV6-5 and TRBJ2-7; maybe TRBD2 (6 bases). Germline values: CDR1 MNHEY, CDR2 SVGAGI. This CDR3 has 15 residues. Trimming removed 0 bases at V and 5 bases at J, with 14 bases between. The CDR3 DNA reads TGTGCCAGCAGTTACTCGTCCGGCGGGGACGACGAGCAGTACTTC. The encoded protein is CASSYSSGGDDEQYF.

The chain joins TRBV27 to TRBJ2-7; the match to TRBD2 covers 9 bases. CDR1 and CDR2 (germline): MNHEY, SMNVEV (reference sequence). The CDR3 runs 16 residues. V lost 3 bases to trimming and J lost 2 bases; unmatched junction nucleotides: 8. The CDR3 DNA reads as TGTGCCAGCAGTTTCTCTAGCGGGGCTGGGACCTACGAGCAGTACTTC. Its protein is CASSFSSGAGTYEQYF.

This chain joins TRBV28 and TRBJ2-7; perhaps D is TRBD1 or TRBD2 (5 bases each). CDR1 is MDHEN, CDR2 SYDVKM, per germline. CDR3 size: 15 residues. The V gene lost 3 bases and the J gene lost 3 bases, with 15 bases spanning the gap. CDR3: CASSFAWGKDYEQYF. The CDR3 bases are TGTGCCAGCAGTTTTGCATGGGGGAAGGACTACGAGCAGTACTTC.

The gene calls are TRBV27 and TRBJ2-3; the match to TRBD2 covers 13 bases. Looked up from germline, CDR1 is MNHEY and CDR2 is SMNVEV (reference sequence). The CDR3 loop spans 14 amino acids. Trimming took 8 bases from V and 6 from J; bases not matched to a gene: 5. CDR3: CASGLAGDLDTQYF. CDR3 nucleotide sequence: TGTGCCAGCGGACTAGCGGGAGACCTTGATACGCAGTATTTT.

The gene calls are TRBV11-2 and TRBJ2-7, with a tentative D call TRBD2 (6 bases). CDR3 size: 15 residues. V was clipped by 5 bases and J by 3 bases, with 17 bases between them. Germline loops: CDR1 SGHAT, CDR2 FQNNGV. The CDR3 nucleotides are TGTGCCAGCAGCCCACAGACTAGTTCGGACTACGAGCAGTACTTC. Translation gives CASSPQTSSDYEQYF.

This sequence joins TRBV10-3 and TRBJ2-7; D not resolved. The CDR3 consists of 14 residues. In germline, CDR1 is ENHRY, CDR2 SYGVKD. Between the trimmed V and J ends, which lost 2 bases and 3 bases, there was a span of 11 bases. DNA for the CDR3: TGTGCCATCAGTGAGGCGAACCGGTTCTACGAGCAGTACTTC. It codes for CAISEANRFYEQYF.

The V and J genes are TRBV11-3 and TRBJ2-5; D may be TRBD2 (5 bases). CDR1 is SGHNT, CDR2 YENEEA, per germline. The CDR3 is 13 amino acids. With 8 bases removed from V and 4 bases from J, the gap between germline ends came to 14 bases. The CDR3 is CASRPRGSETQYF. DNA for the CDR3: TGTGCCAGCCGCCCTCGAGGGTCAGAGACCCAGTACTTC.

The J gene is TRBJ1-3, the V gene TRBV5-6; TRBD1 matches at 7 bases. CDR3 size: 15 residues. The V segment lost 3 bases and the J segment 0 bases; nucleotides outside the gene matches: 3. Looked up from germline, CDR1 is SGHDT and CDR2 is YYEEEE. DNA of the CDR3: TGTGCCAGCAGCTGGGACAGAGACTCTGGAAACACCATATATTTT. It translates to CASSWDRDSGNTIYF.

V is TRBV2 and J is TRBJ2-7; TRBD1 agrees at 9 bases. CDR1 SNHLY and CDR2 FYNNEI come from the germline V gene. The CDR3 sequence is 14 residues long. J gave up 4 bases and V 6 bases, and 7 bases lay outside the gene matches. The CDR3 sequence is CASREDRGWYEQYF. CDR3 in DNA: TGTGCCAGCAGAGAGGACAGGGGTTGGTACGAGCAGTACTTC.

CDR3 nucleotide sequence: TGCGCCAGCAGCCAAGATTGGGGGGGGAACAATGAGCAGTTCTTC. Its protein is CASSQDWGGNNEQFF. The chain carries TRBV4-3 and TRBJ2-1; the match to TRBD2 covers 7 bases. V shed 0 bases and J 5 bases; nucleotides not matched to a gene: 4. The CDR3 contains 15 residues. Germline assignment: CDR1 LGHNA and CDR2 YSLEER.

The V and J genes are TRBV2 and TRBJ2-7; no definite D call. Trimming removed 6 bases at V and 0 bases at J, with 12 bases between. This CDR3 region has 14 residues. Germline CDR1 is SNHLY and CDR2 is FYNNEI. The CDR3: CASSPNYGSYEQYF. The CDR3 nucleotides are TGTGCCAGCAGCCCCAATTATGGCTCCTACGAGCAGTACTTC. The full variable domain, with the rest looked up from reference TRBV2 and TRBJ2-7, is EPEVTQTPSHQVTQMGQEVILRCVPISNHLYFYWYRQILGQKVEFLVSFYNNEISEKSEIFDDQFSVERPDGSNFTLKIRSTKLEDSAMYFCASSPNYGSYEQYFGPGTRLTVT.